The 27 T cell receptor beta chains in this list originate from one sample, sequenced in a study of blood T cell repertoires in COVID-19 (dated by TCRdb to 2018 to 2021). The library was generated by the immunoSEQ multiplex PCR assay. Not all clones reach the TCRdb copy of this immuneACCESS table, which keeps in-frame sequences only. Checked studies attribute under half of the gap to unresolved V genes and leave the rest unexplained. This sample gives just under 300,000 clones in total; 70% to 90% of them show up just once. The ten largest clones represent 1.3% of the sample. Material: peripheral blood. The receptors here all came from a man between 65 and 85 years old with acute or convalescent COVID-19.

This rearrangement joins TRBV9 to TRBJ1-6; 10 bases are a match to TRBD1. J lost 8 bases, V lost 5 bases, and 4 bases had no gene match. Germline V CDR1 and CDR2: SGDLS, YYNGEE. The CDR3 has 14 amino acids. The CDR3 sequence is CASSAGTGDSPLHF. As DNA, the CDR3 is TGTGCCAGCAGTGCCGGGACAGGGGATTCACCCCTCCACTTT.

The chain links TRBV6-5 to TRBJ2-3; possibly TRBD2 for D (7 bases). The CDR3 loop spans 13 amino acids. Germline V CDR1 and CDR2: MNHEY, SVGAGI. The V gene lost 10 bases and the J gene lost 4 bases, with 15 bases spanning the gap. CDR3: CATWGGGADTQYF. CDR3 bases: TGTGCCACCTGGGGGGGCGGGGCAGATACGCAGTATTTT.

This clone was seen a single time. The chain's CDR3 is CASSLNRDRVRSGELFF. Written as DNA, the CDR3 is TGTGCCAGCAGTTTAAACCGGGACAGGGTACGATCCGGGGAGCTGTTTTTT. The V call is TRBV28, the J call TRBJ2-2, with TRBD1 identical over 9 bases. With 2 bases clipped from V and 6 bases from J, the junction kept 10 bases outside the gene matches. CDR1 and CDR2 from the germline V gene are MDHEN and SYDVKM. This CDR3 contains 17 residues.

A note on this clone: One end of the junction does not line up with germline, which may come from a read error. In the same sample, other DNA sequences code for this CDR3. The chain is built from TRBV4-2 and TRBJ2-2, with 8 bases fitting TRBD2. This CDR3 spans 17 amino acids. Germline-derived CDR1 and CDR2 are LGHNA and YNFKEQ. CDR3 residues: CASSQDRETTSDGELFF. CDR3 DNA sequence: TGTGCCAGTAGCCAAGATAGGGAAACGACTAGCGACGGGGAGCTGTTTTTT.

The chain carries TRBV5-1 and TRBJ2-7; 8 nucleotides line up with TRBD1. After removal of 2 bases from V and 5 bases from J, the junction contained 6 bases not matched to a gene. Germline values: CDR1 SGHRS, CDR2 YFSETQ. The CDR3 has 14 amino acids. In nucleotides, the CDR3 is TGCGCCAGCAGCTTACAGGGGGGCGGGAACGAGCAGTACTTC. This sequence encodes CASSLQGGGNEQYF.

The chain combines TRBV19 with TRBJ1-2; a weak D match, TRBD1 (5 bases). Germline CDR1 is LNHDA and CDR2 is SQIVND (reference sequence). V lost 6 bases, J lost 0 bases, and 14 bases lay in between. CDR3 length: 15 amino acids. In nucleotides, the CDR3 is TGTGCCAGTAGCGTACAGGATCGAGCTAACTATGGCTACACCTTC. Its translation: CASSVQDRANYGYTF. The entire variable domain, with the rest obtained from reference TRBV19 and TRBJ1-2, is as follows: DGGITQSPKYLFRKEGQNVTLSCEQNLNHDAMYWYRQDPGQGLRLIYYSQIVNDFQKGDIAEGYSVSREKKESFPLTVTSAQKNPTAFYLCASSVQDRANYGYTFGSGTRLTVV.

This clone showed up just once. V gene TRBV2 combines with J gene TRBJ1-1; 7 bases agree with TRBD1. Trimming took 2 bases from V and 0 from J; bases not matched to a gene: 3. The CDR3 consists of 15 residues. CDR1 and CDR2 (germline): SNHLY, FYNNEI. The CDR3 DNA is TGTGCCAGCAGTGAACAGGGGGGCATGAACACTGAAGCTTTCTTT. The encoded protein is CASSEQGGMNTEAFF.

The chain combines TRBV5-8 with TRBJ2-1; the match to TRBD1 covers 10 bases. The CDR3 is made up of 13 amino acids. The germline CDR1 and CDR2 sequences are SGHTS and YDEGEE. The CDR3, as DNA: TGTGCAGCCGGACAGGGGGTGAGGGGTGAGCAGTTCTTC. Translating it yields CAAGQGVRGEQFF.

This clone has just one count. The chain combines TRBV5-1 with TRBJ2-3; TRBD2 might be the D (7 bases). The CDR3 covers 15 residues. Looked up from germline, CDR1 is SGHRS and CDR2 is YFSETQ. V gave up 4 bases and J gave up 3 bases, with 15 bases separating them. The CDR3 nucleotides are TGCGCCAGCAGCGCCTCAGGGGAGGGGACAGATACGCAGTATTTT. Amino acid sequence: CASSASGEGTDTQYF.

This clone was counted a few times. The chain's CDR3 is CASAWGVENYEQYF. The CDR3 nucleotides are TGTGCCAGCGCTTGGGGGGTGGAAAACTACGAGCAGTACTTC. This chain connects TRBV9 to TRBJ2-7; possibly TRBD2 for D (6 bases). The germline V gene has CDR1 SGDLS and CDR2 YYNGEE. V was trimmed by 7 bases and J by 3 bases, leaving 17 bases between them. CDR3 length: 14 amino acids.

The chain recombines TRBV7-2 with TRBJ2-2; tentative D call: TRBD2 (6 bases). Trimming removed 2 bases from V and 2 bases from J, with 12 bases in between. Per the germline V gene, CDR1 is SGHTA and CDR2 is FQGNSA. The CDR3 covers 16 residues. The CDR3 loop is CASSLNGRYNTGELFF. The CDR3 DNA reads as TGTGCCAGCAGCTTAAACGGGAGATATAACACCGGGGAGCTGTTTTTT. The whole variable domain, remainder taken from reference TRBV7-2 and TRBJ2-2, is GAGVSQSPSNKVTEKGKDVELRCDPISGHTALYWYRQSLGQGLEFLIYFQGNSAPDKSGLPSDRFSAERTGGSVSTLTIQRTQQEDSAVYLCASSLNGRYNTGELFFGEGSRLTVL.

The chain recombines TRBV11-2 with TRBJ1-1; D gene ambiguous. V was shortened by 5 bases and J by 1 base, with 8 bases between the two germline ends. The CDR3 has 13 amino acids. Germline V gives CDR1 SGHAT, CDR2 FQNNGV. CDR3 sequence reads: CASSPYRNTEAFF. The DNA for the CDR3 is TGTGCCAGCAGCCCCTACCGGAACACTGAAGCTTTCTTT.

This sequence joins TRBV6-6 and TRBJ2-7; a possible D gene is TRBD1 (6 bases). The CDR3 extends over 13 amino acids. V was clipped by 5 bases and J by 3 bases, with 11 bases between them. Germline lookup yields CDR1 MNHNY and CDR2 SVGAGI (reference sequence). CDR3 coding DNA: TGTGCCAGCAGTGACAGAGGGGGCTACGAGCAGTACTTC. The encoded protein is CASSDRGGYEQYF.

The chain uses TRBV28 and TRBJ1-2; 7 nucleotides line up with TRBD1. The CDR3 runs to 14 residues. Trimming cost V 5 bases and J 8 bases; bases outside gene matches: 11. Looked up from germline, CDR1 is MDHEN and CDR2 is SYDVKM. The CDR3, as DNA: TGTGCCAGCAGTCCTCCACAGGGGATGAGGGGCTACACCTTC. Encoded protein: CASSPPQGMRGYTF.

V gene TRBV5-4 combines with J gene TRBJ2-1; TRBD2 is a possible D gene (5 bases). Germline CDR1 SGHNT, CDR2 YYREEE (reference sequence). The CDR3 runs 12 residues. Trimming cost V 1 base and J 8 bases, with 7 bases left between them. This CDR3 is CASSLWGDEQFF. DNA of the CDR3: TGTGCCAGCAGCTTGTGGGGAGATGAGCAGTTCTTC.

The chain employs TRBV11-2 and TRBJ1-6; 8 nucleotides match TRBD1. The CDR3 spans 15 residues. V dropped 5 bases and J dropped 6; count of bases not matched to a gene: 6. Germline V gene lookup returns CDR1 SGHAT and CDR2 FQNNGV. CDR3 sequence: CASSLGTGGNSPLHF. For the CDR3, the DNA is TGTGCCAGCAGCCTAGGGACAGGTGGTAATTCACCCCTCCACTTT.

The V gene is TRBV7-2, the J gene TRBJ2-5; D is possibly TRBD2 (6 bases). The CDR3 is 14 amino acids. Germline V gene lookup returns CDR1 SGHTA and CDR2 FQGNSA. V shed 8 bases and J shed 1 base, with 14 bases lying between them. The CDR3 nucleotides read TGTGCCAGCGCGGGAATAGGGACCCAAGAGACCCAGTACTTC. This sequence encodes CASAGIGTQETQYF.

The chain links TRBV19 to TRBJ2-3; 8 bases match TRBD2. This CDR3 has 14 amino acids. The V segment lost 8 bases and the J segment 4 bases; nucleotides outside the gene matches: 8. Germline CDR1 LNHDA, CDR2 SQIVND (reference sequence). The CDR3 DNA sequence: TGTGCCAGTCGAGAAGCGGGAGTATCAGATACGCAGTATTTT. This encodes CASREAGVSDTQYF.

A few counts support this clone. The V gene is TRBV10-3, the J gene TRBJ2-5, with TRBD1 matching 12 bases. The CDR3 totals 16 residues. J lost 1 base, V lost 5 bases, and 5 bases had no gene match. Germline loops: CDR1 ENHRY, CDR2 SYGVKD. This CDR3 is CAISNRDRGLQETQYF. CDR3 bases: TGTGCCATCAGTAACCGGGACAGGGGGCTCCAAGAGACCCAGTACTTC.

V usage is TRBV7-2 and J usage is TRBJ1-1; the D gene is possibly TRBD1 (6 bases). Germline lookup yields CDR1 SGHTA and CDR2 FQGNSA. This CDR3 spans 13 amino acids. V was shortened by 6 bases and J by 7 bases, with 15 bases between the two germline ends. The CDR3, as DNA: TGTGCCAGCAGTTACGACAGGTTTTTTGAAGCTTTCTTT. It is translated as CASSYDRFFEAFF.

The CDR3 sequence: CASSPYIYEQYF. The CDR3 DNA is TGTGCCAGCAGCCCATACATCTACGAGCAGTACTTC. The rearrangement uses TRBV7-2 and TRBJ2-7, with D unclear. V lost 5 bases and J 3 bases, leaving 8 bases between the germline ends. The CDR3 extends over 12 amino acids. CDR1 and CDR2 from the germline V gene are SGHTA and FQGNSA.

The chain couples TRBV6-1 to TRBJ1-2; the match to TRBD1 covers 7 bases. In germline, CDR1 is MNHNS, CDR2 SASEGT. V gave up 3 bases and J gave up 4 bases; unmatched junction bases: 8. This CDR3 is built from 15 residues. The DNA for the CDR3 is TGTGCCAGCAGTGACCATCGACAGGGCAGCTATGGCTACACCTTC. It is translated as CASSDHRQGSYGYTF.

The J gene is TRBJ1-2, the V gene TRBV5-4, with a possible D match to TRBD1 (6 bases). V lost 4 bases, J lost 4 bases, and 11 bases lay in between. Looked up from germline, CDR1 is SGHNT and CDR2 is YYREEE (reference sequence). The CDR3 loop spans 13 amino acids. Here the CDR3 DNA reads TGTGCCAGCAGCCTACAGGGCACCTATGGCTACACCTTC. Translation gives CASSLQGTYGYTF.

The sample holds a few counts of this clone. V gene TRBV27 combines with J gene TRBJ1-1; D perhaps matches TRBD1 (5 bases). The CDR3 loop spans 12 amino acids. Germline assignment: CDR1 MNHEY and CDR2 SMNVEV (reference sequence). V shed 6 bases and J shed 6 bases, with 11 bases lying between them. DNA for the CDR3: TGTGCCAGCAGAGGCAGGGTCGCTGAAGCTTTCTTT. This gives the protein CASRGRVAEAFF.

The rearrangement uses TRBV10-3 and TRBJ2-4; D is unclear. Germline values: CDR1 ENHRY, CDR2 SYGVKD. This CDR3 is 11 amino acids long. Trimming took 10 bases from V and 5 from J, leaving 9 bases between them. The CDR3 DNA follows: TGTGCCACCCGTCTAGAAAACATTCAGTACTTC. Residues: CATRLENIQYF.

The chain employs TRBV24-1 and TRBJ2-3; 15 bases agree with TRBD2. V shed 3 bases, J shed 6 bases, and the junction held 0 bases outside the gene matches. The CDR3 has 15 amino acids. Germline CDR1 reads KGHDR; CDR2 reads SFDVKD. This CDR3 reads CATSDGTSGGDTQYF. Here the CDR3 DNA reads TGTGCCACCAGTGATGGGACTAGCGGGGGGGATACGCAGTATTTT.

The chain has TRBV5-1 and TRBJ2-1; 9 nucleotides agree with TRBD1. The CDR3 runs to 17 residues. Unmatched junction bases numbered 4, after V lost 0 bases and J lost 0 bases. Germline V gives CDR1 SGHRS, CDR2 YFSETQ. The CDR3 DNA is TGCGCCAGCAGCTTGGCCGGGACAGGGAGCTCCTACAATGAGCAGTTCTTC. Encoded protein: CASSLAGTGSSYNEQFF.